These 29 T cell receptor beta chains were sequenced from one sample in a study of regulatory T cells in long-lasting Graves disease. Described time point: newly diagnosed GD, antithyroid drugs for less than 3 months. The authors made the TCR library using RNA they extracted from PBMCs. The TCR beta library used iRepertoire HTBI primers with Arm-PCR amplification of CDR3. TCRdb analysed the multiplex PCR reads with MiXCR anew, one entry per CDR3 protein. The table lists about 330,000 distinct CDR3 sequences, around 15% of them singletons. This sample was shared with a second study, whose subject was T cells in Graves' hyperthyroidism and ophthalmopathy.

Sequenced material: peripheral blood mononuclear cells (PBMCs), taken at new diagnosis, from a patient treated with antithyroid drugs. All receptors derive from a young woman with Graves disease.

The V and J genes are TRBV29-1 and TRBJ2-3, with unresolved D. Germline lookup yields CDR1 SQVTM and CDR2 ANQGSEA. The CDR3 spans 13 residues. The V gene lost 5 bases and the J gene lost 1 base, with 10 bases spanning the gap. In DNA, the CDR3 is TGCAGCGTTTGGGTCCAGGGCACAGATACGCAGTATTTT. Protein product: CSVWVQGTDTQYF.

Many counts were recorded for this clonotype. This chain joins TRBV5-5 and TRBJ1-1; 7 bases match TRBD1. The length of the CDR3 is 16 residues. Germline CDR1 and CDR2: SGHKS and YYEKEE (reference sequence). Unmatched junction bases numbered 14, after V lost 5 bases and J lost 4 bases. The CDR3 DNA sequence: TGTGCCAGCAGACAATTACAGGGGAGAATCGGCACTGAAGCTTTCTTT. It codes for CASRQLQGRIGTEAFF. The whole variable domain, remainder taken from reference TRBV5-5 and TRBJ1-1, is DAGVTQSPTHLIKTRGQQVTLRCSPISGHKSVSWYQQVLGQGPQFIFQYYEKEERGRGNFPDRFSARQFPNYSSELNVNALLLGDSALYLCASRQLQGRIGTEAFFGQGTRLTVV.

V is TRBV6-2 or TRBV6-3 and J is TRBJ2-1, with TRBD2 identical over 8 bases. This CDR3 is built from 15 residues. Germline lookup yields CDR1 MNHEY and CDR2 SVGEGT. The trim removed 5 bases at V and 6 bases at J, leaving 9 bases unmatched. The CDR3 nucleotides read TGTGCCAGCAGTGAAACTAGCGGACTCTTCAATGAGCAGTTCTTC. This sequence encodes CASSETSGLFNEQFF.

This clonotype came up many times. The CDR3 is CASSVHGRLAGRNEQFF. DNA for the CDR3: TGTGCCAGCAGCGTTCATGGGAGACTAGCGGGAAGGAATGAGCAGTTCTTC. The V and J genes are TRBV9 and TRBJ2-1; 11 positions match TRBD2. V trimming: 2 bases; J trimming: 7 bases; junction bases outside the gene matches: 11. CDR3 length equals 17 residues. CDR1 and CDR2 from the germline V gene are SGDLS and YYNGEE. The full variable domain, in which reference TRBV9 and TRBJ2-1 provide the parts outside the CDR3, is DSGVTQTPKHLITATGQRVTLRCSPRSGDLSVYWYQQSLDQGLQFLIQYYNGEERAKGNILERFSAQQFPDLHSELNLSSLELGDSALYFCASSVHGRLAGRNEQFFGPGTRLTVL.

With respect to this clonotype: Because the CDR3 is missing its conserved closing phenylalanine or tryptophan, this is likely a read error. The chain links TRBV5-1 to TRBJ2-1, with D tentatively TRBD2 (5 bases). Germline assignment: CDR1 SGHRS and CDR2 YFSETQ. The CDR3 runs to 12 residues. CDR3 sequence reads: CASGALMNEQFL. For the CDR3, the DNA is TGTGCCAGCGGAGCCCTTATGAATGAGCAGTTCCTC.

The J gene is TRBJ1-2, the V gene TRBV20-1, with 8 bases that match TRBD1. The CDR3 runs 14 residues. Germline CDR1 DFQATT, CDR2 SNEGSKA (reference sequence). The trim removed 2 bases at V and 7 bases at J, leaving 9 bases unmatched. CDR3 loop: CSARSPGRGLGYTF. The CDR3 coding sequence is TGCAGTGCTAGATCCCCTGGCAGGGGGCTTGGCTACACCTTC.

The V and J genes are TRBV5-1 and TRBJ2-7; 7 nucleotides match TRBD1. The J segment lost 1 base and the V segment lost 4 bases, leaving 5 bases of the junction unmatched. Germline CDR1 and CDR2: SGHRS and YFSETQ. The CDR3 spans 14 residues. CDR3 region: CASSAPGQSYEQYF. The CDR3 nucleotides are TGCGCCAGCAGCGCCCCGGGACAGTCCTACGAGCAGTACTTC.

With respect to this clonotype: Since a much larger clone is just one base distant, this may be a read error. The chain carries TRBV3-1 and TRBJ2-1; 7 bases map to TRBD2. The CDR3 runs to 12 residues. CDR1 and CDR2 from the germline V gene are LGHDT and YNNKEL (reference sequence). CDR3 nucleotides: TGTGCCAGCAGCCAAGCTGAGACTAGCTTCATCTTC. Amino acids: CASSQAETSFIF.

This clonotype was recorded at least ten times. As DNA, the CDR3 is TGTGCCAGCAGTGTTATAACAGGGGGAAAAGCTTTCTTT. Its translation: CASSVITGGKAFF. V is TRBV12-3 or TRBV12-4 and J is TRBJ1-1; TRBD1 matches 8 bases. Unmatched junction bases numbered 8, after V lost 5 bases and J lost 9 bases. The CDR3 is 13 amino acids.

This clonotype came up a few times. V is TRBV11-2 and J is TRBJ2-2; D is possibly TRBD1 or TRBD2 (5 bases each). Per the germline V gene, CDR1 is SGHAT and CDR2 is FQNNGV. Trimming took off 5 bases at V and 6 bases at J, with 10 bases between the two ends. The CDR3 has 13 residues. The CDR3 coding sequence is TGTGCCAGCAGCCGAGGGGTGGCCGGGGAGCTGTTTTTT. Translated, it gives CASSRGVAGELFF. Full variable domain (rest looked up from reference TRBV11-2 and TRBJ2-2): EAGVAQSPRYKIIEKRQSVAFWCNPISGHATLYWYQQILGQGPKLLIQFQNNGVVDDSQLPKDRFSAERLKGVDSTLKIQPAKLEDSAVYLCASSRGVAGELFFGEGSRLTVL.

At least ten counts were recorded for this clonotype. V usage is TRBV15 and J usage is TRBJ2-1; 9 bases agree with TRBD2. The CDR3 spans 17 residues. V lost 0 bases, J lost 2 bases, and 5 bases stayed unmatched. From germline, CDR1 is LNHNV and CDR2 YYDKDF (reference sequence). The DNA of the CDR3 is TGTGCCACCAGCAGAGATCCACAGCGGGGGGCCTACAATGAGCAGTTCTTC. Its translation: CATSRDPQRGAYNEQFF.

There are many counts of this clonotype. This chain uses TRBV11-2 with TRBJ2-2; TRBD1 aligns across 8 bases. CDR1 is SGHAT and CDR2 is FQNNGV in the germline V gene. CDR3 length: 16 residues. V was clipped by 7 bases and J by 7 bases; unmatched bases: 14. The CDR3 region has the DNA TGTGCCAGCACATCCAGGACAGGGATTGAATACGGGGAGCTGTTTTTT. This codes for CASTSRTGIEYGELFF.

This clonotype has ten or more counts. This chain joins TRBV6-1 and TRBJ2-7; D may be TRBD1 or TRBD2 (6 bases each). V was shortened by 7 bases and J by 3 bases, with 16 bases between the two germline ends. The CDR3 extends over 14 amino acids. Germline assignment: CDR1 MNHNS and CDR2 SASEGT. The CDR3 DNA reads TGTGCCAGCACCGAGGGGGACTCTTACTACGAGCAGTACTTC. This codes for CASTEGDSYYEQYF.

This rearrangement joins TRBV9 to TRBJ2-7, with 8 bases identical to TRBD2. CDR3 length equals 15 residues. The ends lost 4 bases at V and 4 bases at J; junction bases unmatched: 10. Germline V CDR1 and CDR2: SGDLS, YYNGEE. Here the CDR3 reads CASSRQAGAIYEQYF. The DNA of the CDR3 is TGTGCCAGCAGCCGTCAAGCGGGAGCGATATACGAGCAGTACTTC.

This clonotype was detected only a few times. V is TRBV5-1 and J is TRBJ2-3, with 8 bases lining up with TRBD2. The germline V gene encodes CDR1 SGHRS and CDR2 YFSETQ. The length of the CDR3 is 16 residues. Trimming took 3 bases from V and 5 from J; bases not matched to a gene: 11. The CDR3 nucleotides read TGCGCCAGCAGCTCGACTCCGGGACTAGTGGTAGATACGCAGTATTTT. Translated: CASSSTPGLVVDTQYF.

In this sample, this clonotype turned up many times. V gene TRBV27 combines with J gene TRBJ2-3; D may be TRBD2 (6 bases). Germline CDR1 reads MNHEY; CDR2 reads SMNVEV (reference sequence). Trimming cost V 1 base and J 4 bases, with 12 bases left between them. This CDR3 is built from 15 residues. CDR3 DNA: TGTGCCAGCAGTTTATGGGGGGATTCGGCAGATACGCAGTATTTT. It is translated as CASSLWGDSADTQYF.

V is TRBV7-3 and J is TRBJ2-1, with TRBD2 identical over 9 bases. Trimming took 4 bases from V and 4 from J; bases not matched to a gene: 17. This CDR3 contains 19 residues. Per germline, CDR1 SGHTA and CDR2 FQGTGA. CDR3 DNA: TGTGCCAGCAGCTCCCCCTATGGGGCGGGGGGGCCCCTTTACAATGAGCAGTTCTTC. It encodes CASSSPYGAGGPLYNEQFF.

This clonotype has more than one count but fewer than ten. The chain has TRBV6-2 or TRBV6-3 and TRBJ2-4; 7 nucleotides agree with TRBD2. The germline gives CDR1 MNHEY, CDR2 SVGEGT. The V gene end was trimmed by 5 bases and the J gene end by 0 bases; junction bases not matched to a gene: 10. The CDR3 has 17 residues. The CDR3 coding sequence is TGTGCCAGCAGTGGGGGACGGGGGGTGTTAGCCAAAAACATTCAGTACTTC. Encoded protein: CASSGGRGVLAKNIQYF.

This clonotype was seen only a few times. The chain uses TRBV14 and TRBJ2-1; 8 bases align to TRBD2. The germline CDR1 and CDR2 sequences are SGHDN and FVKESK. The length of the CDR3 is 15 residues. J lost 3 bases, V lost 3 bases, and 4 bases had no gene match. The chain's CDR3 is CASSHGGGDYNEQFF. CDR3 in DNA: TGTGCCAGCAGCCACGGGGGGGGGGACTACAATGAGCAGTTCTTC.

This chain connects TRBV9 to TRBJ2-3; D perhaps matches TRBD1 (6 bases). Germline V gene data show CDR1 as SGDLS and CDR2 as YYNGEE. V dropped 0 bases and J dropped 6 bases, with 8 bases sitting between them. The length of the CDR3 is 13 residues. The CDR3 sequence is CASSVGDRDTQYF. CDR3 sequence (DNA): TGTGCCAGCAGCGTAGGTGACAGGGATACGCAGTATTTT.

At least ten counts were recorded for this clonotype. The chain is built from TRBV6-1 and TRBJ2-7; TRBD1 aligns across 7 bases. The CDR3 is made up of 12 amino acids. From germline, CDR1 is MNHNS and CDR2 SASEGT. V shed 6 bases and J 6 bases; nucleotides not matched to a gene: 5. DNA for the CDR3: TGTGCCAGCAGGACCAGGGGGTCCGAGCAGTACTTC. As protein: CASRTRGSEQYF.

With regard to this clonotype: No conserved phenylalanine or tryptophan ends this CDR3, so it is likely a read error. The chain is built from TRBV18 and TRBJ2-7; 13 bases match TRBD2. Trimming took 3 bases from V and 6 from J; bases not matched to a gene: 14. CDR3 size: 18 residues. From germline, CDR1 is KGHSH and CDR2 LQKENI. Here the CDR3 reads CASSPLPGLAGMNAEQYY. The CDR3 DNA reads as TGTGCCAGCTCACCTCTCCCGGGACTAGCGGGAATGAACGCCGAGCAGTACTAC.

This clonotype was seen at least ten times. The chain uses TRBV20-1 and TRBJ2-3; D gene ambiguous. The V gene's germline CDR1 is DFQATT and CDR2 SNEGSKA (reference sequence). The CDR3 runs 13 residues. The V end lost 5 bases, the J end lost 2 bases, and 11 bases lay between the germline ends. The CDR3 loop is CSAPSLSTDTQYF. The CDR3 nucleotides read TGCAGTGCTCCGAGCCTTTCCACAGATACGCAGTATTTT.

The genes are TRBV11-3 and TRBJ2-1; 7 positions match TRBD2. V was clipped by 2 bases and J by 0 bases; unmatched bases: 10. Per germline, CDR1 SGHNT and CDR2 YENEEA. CDR3 size: 18 residues. The CDR3 nucleotides read TGTGCCAGCAGCTTACGGGGCGGGAGTCACCTCTCCTACAATGAGCAGTTCTTC. Its translation is CASSLRGGSHLSYNEQFF.

This clonotype came up many times. The genes are TRBV11-2 and TRBJ2-5; tentative D call: TRBD2 (6 bases). The germline V gene has CDR1 SGHAT and CDR2 FQNNGV. Deletions cut 1 base from V and 2 bases from J, with 17 bases between. The CDR3 is made up of 17 amino acids. The CDR3 loop reads CASSLAPPGSGQETQYF. As DNA, the CDR3 is TGTGCCAGCAGCTTAGCCCCCCCAGGTAGCGGACAAGAGACCCAGTACTTC.

The table lists this clonotype with many counts. The V and J genes are TRBV20-1 and TRBJ2-1, with 7 bases fitting TRBD2. Germline trimming cut 4 bases from V and 10 bases from J; bases unmatched to any gene: 16. Per the germline V gene, CDR1 is DFQATT and CDR2 is SNEGSKA (reference sequence). The CDR3 sequence is 15 residues long. CDR3 sequence (DNA): TGCAGTGCTAAGAAGCGGGAAGCAGCGACACTCGAGCAGTTCTTC. Translation gives CSAKKREAATLEQFF.

This clonotype was recorded a few times. The chain couples TRBV5-1 to TRBJ2-7; 7 bases align to TRBD1. With 0 bases clipped from V and 2 bases from J, the junction kept 5 bases outside the gene matches. The germline CDR1 and CDR2 sequences are SGHRS and YFSETQ. The CDR3 is 15 amino acids. The CDR3, as DNA: TGCGCCAGCAGCTTGGGGGACAGCCAGGCCTACGAGCAGTACTTC. Translating gives CASSLGDSQAYEQYF.

The chain links TRBV6-4 to TRBJ2-3, with 10 nucleotides matching TRBD1. V was clipped by 6 bases and J by 2 bases; unmatched bases: 8. This CDR3 has 16 amino acids. Germline V gene sequence: CDR1 MRHNA, CDR2 SNTAGT. CDR3 nucleotides: TGTGCCAGCAGGCAAGGGACAGGGGTCCCCACAGATACGCAGTATTTT. Translation gives CASRQGTGVPTDTQYF.

The V call is TRBV10-3, the J call TRBJ1-2, with 7 nucleotides matching TRBD1. Germline loops: CDR1 ENHRY, CDR2 SYGVKD. V was pared by 3 bases and J by 8 bases, with 3 bases of the junction left unmatched. This CDR3 region has 12 residues. CDR3 in DNA: TGTGCCATCAGTGAAAGGGGGCTCGGCTACACCTTC. It is translated as CAISERGLGYTF.